A single sample is the source of the 25 T cell receptor beta chains below, sequenced in a study of CD8+CD57+ T cells in acquired aplastic anemia. TCR beta VDJ and CDR3 were profiled, and genomic DNA was the template. MiXCR, run by TCRdb on the reads, gives a single entry per CDR3 protein. Of about 68,000 distinct CDR3 sequences in the sample, approximately 50% were seen once. Sequenced: sorted CD4+, CD8+, or CD8+CD57+ T cells (not recorded which) from PBMCs. The receptors here all came from a human donor in good health, serving as a control.

Remarks on this clonotype: One end of the junction fails to match germline, which may point to a read error. The chain recombines TRBV4-1 with TRBJ1-1; D not resolved. CDR1 is MGHRA, CDR2 YSYEKL, per germline. The CDR3 runs to 15 residues. CDR3 nucleotide sequence: TGCGCCAGCAGCCAAGTCAGGACCCCGAACACTGAAGCTCTCTTT. This translates into CASSQVRTPNTEALF.

This chain joins TRBV29-1 and TRBJ1-2; 7 bases agree with TRBD1. The CDR3 sequence is 12 residues long. The V and J ends lost 6 bases and 6 bases, in that order; junction bases with no gene match: 7. CDR1 is SQVTM and CDR2 is ANQGSEA in the germline V gene. CDR3 DNA sequence: TGCAGCGTCCGAACAGGGGTGGATGGCTACACCTTC. Translating gives CSVRTGVDGYTF.

The chain joins TRBV25-1 to TRBJ2-2, with 13 bases matching TRBD2. Trimming removed 6 bases from V and 5 bases from J; junction bases left unmatched: 12. The CDR3 runs 18 residues. Germline V gives CDR1 MGHDK, CDR2 SYGVNS. CDR3 sequence (DNA): TGTGCCAGCAGCCCCCGACTAGCGGGAGGCCCAGGGACCGGGGAGCTGTTTTTT. It specifies CASSPRLAGGPGTGELFF.

Regarding this clonotype: One junction end does not reproduce the germline sequence, and a read error may be involved. The chain carries TRBV20-1 and TRBJ1-3; 8 nucleotides match TRBD1. CDR1 is DFQATT and CDR2 is SNEGSKA in the germline V gene (reference sequence). This CDR3 contains 14 residues. The CDR3 region has the DNA TGCAGTGCTAGATCCACGACAGGGGACCACACCGTATATTTT. Its protein is CSARSTTGDHTVYF.

The J gene is TRBJ1-1, the V gene TRBV19, with D maybe TRBD1 (5 bases). Trimming removed 5 bases at V and 0 bases at J, with 10 bases between. This CDR3 has 14 amino acids. The germline V gene has CDR1 LNHDA and CDR2 SQIVND (reference sequence). This CDR3 reads CASSGGVMNTEAFF. CDR3 sequence (DNA): TGTGCCAGTAGTGGAGGGGTAATGAACACTGAAGCTTTCTTT.

This clonotype was counted at least ten times. The chain links TRBV2 to TRBJ1-1; D is perhaps TRBD1 (5 bases). Trimming pared 2 bases from V and 2 bases from J, leaving 9 bases between. The CDR3 is 14 amino acids. CDR1 is SNHLY and CDR2 is FYNNEI in the germline V gene. DNA for the CDR3: TGTGCCAGCAGTGAATGGGGCCAAAACACTGAAGCTTTCTTT. Protein: CASSEWGQNTEAFF. Full variable domain (missing parts from reference TRBV2 and TRBJ1-1): EPEVTQTPSHQVTQMGQEVILRCVPISNHLYFYWYRQILGQKVEFLVSFYNNEISEKSEIFDDQFSVERPDGSNFTLKIRSTKLEDSAMYFCASSEWGQNTEAFFGQGTRLTVV.

This clonotype was seen at least ten times. The genes are TRBV4-2 and TRBJ2-7; D ambiguous. The ends were cut back, 3 bases at V and 4 bases at J, with 13 bases in the middle. CDR3 length equals 14 residues. CDR1 and CDR2 from the germline V gene are LGHNA and YNFKEQ. CDR3 protein: CASSQPRALYEQYF. The CDR3 coding sequence is TGTGCCAGCAGCCAGCCAAGGGCCCTATACGAGCAGTACTTC.

This chain uses TRBV7-9 with TRBJ2-7; tentative D call: TRBD2 (6 bases). The V and J ends lost 1 base and 0 bases respectively, with 7 bases between them. The length of the CDR3 is 14 residues. Germline lookup yields CDR1 SEHNR and CDR2 FQNEAQ (reference sequence). CDR3 nucleotides: TGTGCCAGCAGCTTAGACGGGAGCTCCTACGAGCAGTACTTC. Protein sequence: CASSLDGSSYEQYF.

This clonotype was counted many times. The chain is built from TRBV4-1 and TRBJ1-5; weak D call: TRBD1 (6 bases). Germline values: CDR1 MGHRA, CDR2 YSYEKL. The CDR3 contains 16 residues. V was clipped by 4 bases and J by 5 bases, with 18 bases between them. The CDR3 DNA reads as TGCGCCAGCAGCCCCAAGACAGGCCCCTCCTATCAGCCCCAGCATTTT. It specifies CASSPKTGPSYQPQHF.

The chain has TRBV19 and TRBJ2-1, with D possibly called TRBD1 or TRBD2 (5 bases each). CDR1 and CDR2 (germline): LNHDA, SQIVND (reference sequence). Trimming left V 1 base short and J 5 bases short, with 12 bases between. The CDR3 covers 15 residues. The CDR3 region is CASSIVGRGDNEQFF. In DNA, the CDR3 is TGTGCCAGTAGTATAGTAGGCAGAGGGGACAATGAGCAGTTCTTC. Filled out from reference TRBV19 and TRBJ2-1, the complete variable domain reads DGGITQSPKYLFRKEGQNVTLSCEQNLNHDAMYWYRQDPGQGLRLIYYSQIVNDFQKGDIAEGYSVSREKKESFPLTVTSAQKNPTAFYLCASSIVGRGDNEQFFGPGTRLTVL.

This clonotype was seen more than once but under ten times. The chain has TRBV11-1 and TRBJ2-5, with 9 bases that match TRBD2. Trimming took 2 bases from V and 11 from J; bases not matched to a gene: 18. CDR1 and CDR2 (germline): SGHAT, FQDESV (reference sequence). The CDR3 is 17 residues long. The chain's CDR3 is CASSLTLVLAGTNEQYF. The CDR3 bases are TGTGCCAGCAGCTTAACTTTAGTCCTAGCGGGAACGAATGAGCAGTACTTC.

The rearrangement uses TRBV20-1 and TRBJ1-5, with D possibly TRBD1 on 6 matching bases. Germline V lookup: CDR1 DFQATT, CDR2 SNEGSKA (reference sequence). V was trimmed by 2 bases and J by 4 bases, leaving 9 bases between them. The CDR3 covers 13 residues. The CDR3 here is CSARQGKNQPQHF. Here the CDR3 DNA reads TGCAGTGCTAGACAGGGGAAGAATCAGCCCCAGCATTTT.

This clonotype has just one count. The chain links TRBV29-1 to TRBJ1-1, with D hard to call. Trimming stripped 0 bases from V and 1 base from J, with 6 bases between. The CDR3 covers 13 residues. CDR1 and CDR2 from the germline V gene are SQVTM and ANQGSEA. The CDR3 here is CSVEDRKNTEAFF. The DNA of the CDR3 is TGCAGCGTTGAAGACAGGAAGAACACTGAAGCTTTCTTT.

The chain combines TRBV4-2 with TRBJ1-5; no firm D call. The CDR3 extends over 14 amino acids. Germline V gene data show CDR1 as LGHNA and CDR2 as YNFKEQ. The V end was cut by 5 bases, the J end by 5 bases, with 13 bases between. CDR3 region: CASSLSAGDQPQHF. CDR3 DNA: TGTGCCAGCAGCTTGTCGGCCGGCGATCAGCCCCAGCATTTT.

This clonotype was observed at least ten times. This chain uses TRBV9 with TRBJ2-1; D gene unclear. This CDR3 is built from 12 residues. Germline lookup yields CDR1 SGDLS and CDR2 YYNGEE. V lost 0 bases, J lost 5 bases, and 3 bases lay in between. This CDR3 is CASSVGNNEQFF. The DNA for the CDR3 is TGTGCCAGCAGCGTAGGAAACAATGAGCAGTTCTTC.

This clonotype was seen at least ten times. The rearrangement uses TRBV15 and TRBJ2-2; D uncertain. This CDR3 has 15 amino acids. Deletions cut 0 bases from V and 3 bases from J, with 8 bases between. The germline gives CDR1 LNHNV, CDR2 YYDKDF (reference sequence). CDR3 in DNA: TGTGCCACCAGCAGAGATCGACTCTACACCGGGGAGCTGTTTTTT. This gives the protein CATSRDRLYTGELFF.

This clonotype was counted many times. The J gene is TRBJ2-3, the V gene TRBV5-6; TRBD1 matches at 11 bases. This CDR3 comprises 14 residues. V shed 3 bases and J 8 bases; nucleotides not matched to a gene: 5. CDR1 is SGHDT, CDR2 YYEEEE, per germline. CDR3 sequence reads: CASSSGQGAGTQYF. The CDR3 DNA sequence: TGTGCCAGCAGCTCAGGACAGGGGGCGGGTACGCAGTATTTT.

Relative to its sample, this clonotype is medium-sized (0.01 to 0.1%). The V call is TRBV9, the J call TRBJ2-7, with D tentatively TRBD1 (5 bases). The CDR3 runs to 11 residues. V was shortened by 4 bases and J by 6 bases, with 8 bases between the two germline ends. Per germline, CDR1 SGDLS and CDR2 YYNGEE. CDR3 region: CASSSQGEQYF. The CDR3 bases are TGTGCCAGCAGCAGCCAGGGCGAGCAGTACTTC.

The V call is TRBV19, the J call TRBJ1-5; D unresolved. This CDR3 contains 12 residues. V lost 3 bases, J lost 7 bases, and 7 bases lay in between. Germline V CDR1 and CDR2: LNHDA, SQIVND (reference sequence). CDR3 residues: CASSMFGQPQHF. In DNA form, the CDR3 reads TGTGCCAGTAGTATGTTTGGACAGCCCCAGCATTTT.

CDR3 loop: CASSFAGTGFSDTQYF. DNA of the CDR3: TGTGCCAGTAGTTTCGCCGGGACAGGGTTCTCAGATACGCAGTATTTT. V gene TRBV19 combines with J gene TRBJ2-3; 9 bases map to TRBD1. V gave up 5 bases and J gave up 4 bases; unmatched junction bases: 10. Germline V gene data show CDR1 as LNHDA and CDR2 as SQIVND (reference sequence). CDR3 length: 16 amino acids.

V gene TRBV7-8 combines with J gene TRBJ2-1; 9 nucleotides line up with TRBD2. Germline V gene sequence: CDR1 SGHVS, CDR2 FQNEAQ. V lost 9 bases, J lost 2 bases, and 11 bases stayed unmatched. CDR3 length: 16 amino acids. The CDR3 spells CASSARASGAYNEQFF. CDR3 in DNA: TGTGCCAGTAGTGCAAGGGCTAGCGGGGCCTACAATGAGCAGTTCTTC.

The V call is TRBV19, the J call TRBJ1-2; perhaps TRBD1 as D (5 bases). The CDR3 is 13 residues long. From germline, CDR1 is LNHDA and CDR2 SQIVND (reference sequence). V shed 8 bases and J shed 2 bases, with 12 bases lying between them. Here the CDR3 DNA reads TGTGCCAGTTCAGGGACGGAGAACTATGGCTACACCTTC. Its translation is CASSGTENYGYTF.

The chain employs TRBV4-1 and TRBJ2-7; D gene uncertain. The germline V and J ends were trimmed by 2 bases and 6 bases, with 5 bases remaining between them. The CDR3 consists of 11 residues. The germline V gene encodes CDR1 MGHRA and CDR2 YSYEKL. Written as DNA, the CDR3 is TGCGCCAGCAGCCAACGAAGCGAGCAGTACTTC. The encoded protein is CASSQRSEQYF.

The chain carries TRBV6-1 and TRBJ1-2; 9 nucleotides match TRBD1. Germline CDR1 is MNHNS and CDR2 is SASEGT. J was trimmed by 10 bases and V by 4 bases; bases with no gene match: 13. This CDR3 is built from 15 residues. CDR3 protein: CASSVEDRGNCDYTF. CDR3 DNA: TGTGCCAGCAGTGTTGAGGACAGGGGCAACTGTGACTACACCTTC.

Of note for this clonotype: One end of the junction is discordant with germline, which a read error may explain. The chain uses TRBV7-2 and TRBJ2-5; no reliable D call. The CDR3 is made up of 16 amino acids. Germline V gives CDR1 SGHTA, CDR2 FQGNSA. CDR3: CASSLGPRSTKETQCF. The CDR3 DNA sequence: TGTGCCAGCAGCTTAGGACCCCGATCGACCAAAGAGACCCAGTGCTTC.